This T cell receptor beta chain derives from a study of T cell responses to AZD1222 COVID-19 vaccine. This CDR3 has 12 residues. Germline-derived CDR1 and CDR2 are MNHEY and SVGAGI. The trim removed 6 bases at V and 4 bases at J, leaving 2 bases unmatched. The method was immunoSEQ multiplex PCR; TCRdb's version includes in-frame clones alone and lacks a portion of them. The sample lists approximately 130,000 clones, approximately 93% occurring once. The TCR was taken from an adult in good health. The sample was peripheral blood, taken on day 0 of AZD1222 vaccination. The rearrangement uses TRBV6-5 and TRBJ1-1; 7 bases match TRBD1. This chain's CDR3 is CASSQGGTEAFF. In DNA form, the CDR3 reads TGTGCCAGCAGCCAGGGGGGCACTGAAGCTTTCTTT.